Each of the 7 T cell receptor beta chains below was sequenced from the same sample in a study of shared clonotypes between healthy human individuals. Sequenced by immunoSEQ multiplex PCR; TCRdb stores in-frame clones only, minus some. The sample records fewer than 2.5 million clones, 90% to 95% being singletons. Sequencing input: naive CD4+ T cells from PBMCs. Subset indicated: CD45RA+ positively selected. The source of these receptors is a man aged 18 to 35 in good health. Some clones in this sample may be carry-over from other donors' samples.

The rearrangement uses TRBV27 and TRBJ1-4, with TRBD1 matching over 8 bases. CDR3 length: 16 amino acids. The germline CDR1 and CDR2 sequences are MNHEY and SMNVEV (reference sequence). V was pared by 7 bases and J by 4 bases, with 11 bases of the junction left unmatched. CDR3 residues: CASTPLAGQGNEKLFF. CDR3 nucleotide sequence: TGTGCCAGCACCCCATTGGCAGGACAGGGTAATGAAAAACTGTTTTTT.

The rearrangement joins TRBV5-1 to TRBJ2-2; D possibly corresponds to TRBD2 (6 bases). V lost 5 bases and J lost 10, with 18 bases in between. The length of the CDR3 is 14 residues. CDR1 SGHRS and CDR2 YFSETQ come from the germline V gene. The CDR3 protein is CASRGTLGPAELFF. The DNA of the CDR3 is TGCGCCAGCAGGGGGACTCTGGGACCGGCGGAGCTGTTTTTT.

This rearrangement joins TRBV4-1 to TRBJ1-5; tentative D call: TRBD1 (6 bases). Germline V CDR1 and CDR2: MGHRA, YSYEKL. This CDR3 is 15 amino acids long. Trimming took 0 bases from V and 11 from J, leaving 17 bases between them. The CDR3 reads CASSQEFGGGRAQHF. The CDR3 DNA follows: TGCGCCAGCAGCCAAGAGTTTGGGGGCGGTAGAGCCCAGCATTTT.

The count of this clone is one. The chain has TRBV7-9 and TRBJ2-5; TRBD1 matches at 7 bases. With the DNA end fitting TRBJ2-7 better, the J assignment may be wrong. The CDR3 sequence is 14 residues long. The germline gives CDR1 SEHNR, CDR2 FQNEAQ (reference sequence). The DNA for the CDR3 is TGTGCCAGCAGCTTAGGTCGACAGGGTGGCGAGCAGTACTTC. Protein product: CASSLGRQGGEQYF.

This clone has a single count. The same CDR3 can be traced to other DNA sequences in this sample. The rearrangement joins TRBV9 to TRBJ2-5, with unresolved D. Germline-derived CDR1 and CDR2 are SGDLS and YYNGEE. The CDR3 is 13 residues long. With 0 bases removed from V and 5 bases from J, the gap between germline ends came to 8 bases. The CDR3 nucleotides read TGTGCCAGCAGCGTAGGTTTAGGGGAGACCCAGTACTTC. Its protein product is CASSVGLGETQYF.

The rearrangement uses TRBV7-2 and TRBJ2-7; D ambiguous. The CDR3 has 15 amino acids. V lost 0 bases, J lost 0 bases, and 9 bases lay in between. The germline CDR1 and CDR2 sequences are SGHTA and FQGNSA. CDR3 residues: CASSLATRPSYEQYF. The CDR3 coding sequence is TGTGCCAGCAGCTTAGCTACGCGACCCTCCTACGAGCAGTACTTC.

This sequence joins TRBV5-1 and TRBJ1-2; D might be TRBD1 (5 bases). V was clipped by 0 bases and J by 2 bases, with 11 bases between them. This CDR3 spans 15 amino acids. CDR1 is SGHRS, CDR2 YFSETQ, per germline. The CDR3 reads CASSLVGTPNYGYTF. CDR3 nucleotides: TGCGCCAGCAGCTTGGTTGGGACCCCCAACTATGGCTACACCTTC.